One and the same sample provided the 3 T cell receptor beta chains below, sequenced in a study of T cells in localized non-small cell lung cancer. TCRdb's table, derived via immunoSEQ multiplex PCR, lists solely in-frame clones and lacks some. The sample lists 5,400 or so clones; 85% were seen once. Source: PBMCs, taken before any cancer treatment. The source is a woman aged 35-70 years with stage II lung adenocarcinoma.

This chain joins TRBV7-8 and TRBJ1-4; D unclear. V gave up 4 bases and J gave up 0 bases, with 6 bases separating them. This CDR3 is 14 amino acids long. Germline CDR1 SGHVS, CDR2 FQNEAQ. CDR3 bases: TGTGCCAGCAGCTCCAAAGCAACTAATGAAAAACTGTTTTTT. This translates into CASSSKATNEKLFF.

The chain has TRBV7-2 and TRBJ1-1; possible D gene TRBD1, 5 bases. The CDR3 has 14 amino acids. From germline, CDR1 is SGHTA and CDR2 FQGNSA. Trimming left V 3 bases short and J 1 base short, with 9 bases between. The CDR3 loop is CASSFGTANTEAFF. In nucleotides, the CDR3 is TGTGCCAGCAGCTTTGGGACCGCGAACACTGAAGCTTTCTTT. Looking up the rest from reference TRBV7-2 and TRBJ1-1 gives the full variable domain: GAGVSQSPSNKVTEKGKDVELRCDPISGHTALYWYRQSLGQGLEFLIYFQGNSAPDKSGLPSDRFSAERTGGSVSTLTIQRTQQEDSAVYLCASSFGTANTEAFFGQGTRLTVV.

The genes are TRBV5-1 and TRBJ1-2; 8 bases align to TRBD1. The CDR3 is made up of 17 amino acids. The germline V gene has CDR1 SGHRS and CDR2 YFSETQ. Trimming at V came to 4 bases and at J to 7 bases, leaving 18 bases not matched to a gene. The CDR3 DNA reads TGCGCCAGCAGCGCTGCCGGGACAGGTGATAAGAAGTTTGGCTACACCTTC. Protein: CASSAAGTGDKKFGYTF.